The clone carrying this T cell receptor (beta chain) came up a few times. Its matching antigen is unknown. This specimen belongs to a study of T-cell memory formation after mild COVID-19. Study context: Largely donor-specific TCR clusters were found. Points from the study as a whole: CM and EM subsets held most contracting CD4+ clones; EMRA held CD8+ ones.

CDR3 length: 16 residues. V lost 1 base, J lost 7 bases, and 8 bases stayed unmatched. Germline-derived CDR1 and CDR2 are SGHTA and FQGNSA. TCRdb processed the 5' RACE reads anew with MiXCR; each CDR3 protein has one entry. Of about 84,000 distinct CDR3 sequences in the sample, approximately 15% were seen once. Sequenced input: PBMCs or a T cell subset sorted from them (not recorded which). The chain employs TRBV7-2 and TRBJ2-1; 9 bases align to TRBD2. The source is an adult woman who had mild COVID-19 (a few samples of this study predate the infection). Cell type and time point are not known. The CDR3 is CASSLVMVAGANEQFF. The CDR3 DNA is TGTGCCAGCAGCTTAGTTATGGTAGCGGGAGCGAATGAGCAGTTCTTC.